A selection of T cell receptor beta chains follows, all from one sample in a study of T cells in localized non-small cell lung cancer. Method: immunoSEQ multiplex PCR; TCRdb's copy keeps in-frame clones and lacks some. The table records 40,000 to 55,000 clones, 80% of them present only once. This material consisted of PBMCs, taken before any cancer treatment. The receptors here all came from a woman aged 35 to 70 with stage II lung adenocarcinoma. Each CDR3 is given with its conserved first and last residue. Fields, in order: CDR3 DNA, CDR3 protein, V gene, clone size, D gene, J gene. D genes are given only for firm matches. Clone size appears in some rows only: once, few, many, or a class for an expanded clone.

TGTGCCAGTAAGAGAAGAGGAGATATTGAAAAACTGTTTTTT,CASKRRGDIEKLFF,TRBV19,-,-,TRBJ1-4
TGCGCCAGCAGCCCATCGGGACAGACCTATGGCTACACCTTC,CASSPSGQTYGYTF,TRBV4-1,-,TRBD1,TRBJ1-2
TGTGCCAGCTCACCGTCAACTAATGAAAAACTGTTTTTT,CASSPSTNEKLFF,TRBV18,-,-,TRBJ1-4
TGTGCCAGCAACGGCAGAAACTACGAGCAGTACTTC,CASNGRNYEQYF,TRBV27,-,-,TRBJ2-7
TGTGCCAGCAGCCAACCCGTTCAGGGGACTAACTATGGCTACACCTTC,CASSQPVQGTNYGYTF,TRBV9,-,-,TRBJ1-2
TGCGCCAGCAGCCATGGCGGTGGGGGCGACACCGGGGAGCTGTTTTTT,CASSHGGGGDTGELFF,TRBV4-3,once,-,TRBJ2-2
TGTGCCAGCAGCTTAGTCATCGCCGGGGCCCAGCATTTT,CASSLVIAGAQHF,TRBV7-2,-,-,TRBJ1-5
TGTGCCAGCAGTAAGCAGGAGGCTGGAAACACCATATATTTT,CASSKQEAGNTIYF,TRBV6-5,-,-,TRBJ1-3
TGTGCCTGGAGACGGGAAACCTTCACCACTAACTATGGCTACACCTTC,CAWRRETFTTNYGYTF,TRBV30,-,-,TRBJ1-2
TGTGCCAGCTCCGACTTGGGGGTTGGCTACGAGCAGTACTTC,CASSDLGVGYEQYF,TRBV18,few,-,TRBJ2-7
TGTGCCAGCAGCGACCCCGAAGCCGGAAGCGCTTACGAGCAGTACTTC,CASSDPEAGSAYEQYF,TRBV5-4,-,-,TRBJ2-7
TGTGCCAGCAGTCAGGGTATAAGTCAGCCCCAGCATTTT,CASSQGISQPQHF,TRBV7-2,-,-,TRBJ1-5
TGTGCCAGCAGCGTAGGAACAGGGACCTCCTACGAGCAGTACTTC,CASSVGTGTSYEQYF,TRBV9,-,-,TRBJ2-7
TGCAGCGTTGAAGATTCGCGGACAGGGGCCACAGATACGCAGTATTTT,CSVEDSRTGATDTQYF,TRBV29-1,-,TRBD1,TRBJ2-3
TGTGCCTGGAACCGAAGAGAAAAACTGTTTTTT,CAWNRREKLFF,TRBV30,few,-,TRBJ1-4
TGTGCCAGCAGCGTAGTCGGGGAATGGTCTGGGGCCAACGTCCTGACTTTC,CASSVVGEWSGANVLTF,TRBV9,-,-,TRBJ2-6
TGTGCCAGCAGCTTAGCGAGGTTACAGAGCTCTGGAAACACCATATATTTT,CASSLARLQSSGNTIYF,TRBV7-9,-,-,TRBJ1-3
TGTGCCAGCAGCTTTAACAGCTATGGCTACACCTTC,CASSFNSYGYTF,TRBV7-2,-,-,TRBJ1-2
TGTGCCAGCAGTTACGCCACAGGGGGCCCGACCGGGGAGCTGTTTTTT,CASSYATGGPTGELFF,TRBV6-6,-,TRBD1,TRBJ2-2
TGTGCCAGCAGCTTAGGGGACAGGGGTGGCTACACCTTC,CASSLGDRGGYTF,TRBV7-2,-,TRBD1,TRBJ1-2
TGTGCCAGCAGTTTATCACAGGGCTACTATGGCTACACCTTC,CASSLSQGYYGYTF,TRBV28,-,-,TRBJ1-2
TGCGCCAGCAGCCAGCGGACGAGCACTGAAGCTTTCTTT,CASSQRTSTEAFF,TRBV4-1,few,-,TRBJ1-1
TGTGCCAGCAGCGTTGGGACTCCACGGAACACTGAAGCTTTCTTT,CASSVGTPRNTEAFF,TRBV9,-,-,TRBJ1-1
TGTGCCATCAGTGGGCCCGGGACACCGGGCCTTGGAAACACCATATATTTT,CAISGPGTPGLGNTIYF,TRBV10-3,-,-,TRBJ1-3
TGTGCCAGCAGCTTGGGAGAGGACAGTACGGATGAAAAACTGTTTTTT,CASSLGEDSTDEKLFF,TRBV5-4,-,-,TRBJ1-4
TGTGCCAGCAGCGTAGATGAGGATCAGCCCCAGCATTTT,CASSVDEDQPQHF,TRBV9,-,-,TRBJ1-5
TGTGCCAGTAGGGACTCTGGGGGCAATCAGCCCCAGCATTTT,CASRDSGGNQPQHF,TRBV19,-,-,TRBJ1-5
TGCGCCAGCAGTGGGCTAGCGGGTGCCCGTTATAATACGCAGTATTTT,CASSGLAGARYNTQYF,TRBV10-2,-,TRBD2,TRBJ2-3
TGCGCCAGCAGCTTCGGACAACCTGGAAACACCATATATTTT,CASSFGQPGNTIYF,TRBV5-1,-,-,TRBJ1-3
TGTGCCAGCAGCCCTTTAGGGGGCGCGAACACCGGGGAGCTGTTTTTT,CASSPLGGANTGELFF,TRBV2,once,TRBD1,TRBJ2-2
TGTGCCAGCAGCCAAGAAGGCGGGGGGGCCGCTGAGACCCAGTACTTC,CASSQEGGGAAETQYF,TRBV5-5,-,TRBD2,TRBJ2-5
TGTGCCAGCAGTTCTCCGGGACAGAGCACAGATACGCAGTATTTT,CASSSPGQSTDTQYF,TRBV28,-,TRBD1,TRBJ2-3
TGTGCCAGCAGTGGGTCCTATAATTCACCCCTCCACTTT,CASSGSYNSPLHF,TRBV2,-,-,TRBJ1-6
TGCGCCAGCAGCGGCAGGGGAACGGCTAATGAAAAACTGTTTTTT,CASSGRGTANEKLFF,TRBV5-1,-,-,TRBJ1-4
TGTGCCAGCAGCTTAAATGACCGTCGGTATAGCAATCAGCCCCAGCATTTT,CASSLNDRRYSNQPQHF,TRBV7-3,-,-,TRBJ1-5
TGTGCCAGCAGCAGAAGACAGGTGAACACTGAAGCTTTCTTT,CASSRRQVNTEAFF,TRBV5-8,-,-,TRBJ1-1
TGTGCCAGCAGCTTAGTTACGGGCGAGACCCAGTACTTC,CASSLVTGETQYF,TRBV7-3,-,-,TRBJ2-5
TGTGCCTGGGACCCCGGGACAGGTGACACTGAAGCTTTCTTT,CAWDPGTGDTEAFF,TRBV30,few,TRBD1,TRBJ1-1
TGTGCCAGTTATTCTCCGGGACAGGTCCCTGGCTACACCTTC,CASYSPGQVPGYTF,TRBV19,-,TRBD1,TRBJ1-2
TGTGCCAGCAGTGAACAACAGGGGGCTGAGTCCCAGCATTTT,CASSEQQGAESQHF,TRBV2,few,TRBD1,TRBJ1-5
TGTGCCATCAGTGAGCCAGGGGGCGCGGGAGATACGCAGTATTTT,CAISEPGGAGDTQYF,TRBV10-3,few,TRBD1,TRBJ2-3
TGTGCCAGCTCACCTGCGGGCCGAAATAATTCACCCCTCCACTTT,CASSPAGRNNSPLHF,TRBV18,-,-,TRBJ1-6
TGTGCCAGCAGCCCGACAGGGGTTGATGGCTACACCTTC,CASSPTGVDGYTF,TRBV5-5,once,TRBD1,TRBJ1-2
TGTGCCAGCAGTTTAGACTGGGAAAAAGAGACCCAGTACTTC,CASSLDWEKETQYF,TRBV27,-,-,TRBJ2-5
TGTGCCAGCAGTGGCGACAGGGGGCAGTGGGATTCACCCCTCCACTTT,CASSGDRGQWDSPLHF,TRBV25-1,-,TRBD1,TRBJ1-6
TGTGCCAGCAGTTTACCCGCCCGGGGGGACACAGATACGCAGTATTTT,CASSLPARGDTDTQYF,TRBV27,-,TRBD2,TRBJ2-3
TGTGCCAGCAGCCCCAGTGGAGCCTATGGCTACACCTTC,CASSPSGAYGYTF,TRBV7-8,few,-,TRBJ1-2
TGTGCCAGCAGCCCCAAAGGGGCTACGAACACTGAAGCTTTCTTT,CASSPKGATNTEAFF,TRBV4-2,-,-,TRBJ1-1
TGTGCCAGCAGCAGCCCGGGACAGGGTGCCCATGAGCAGTTCTTC,CASSSPGQGAHEQFF,TRBV5-6,-,TRBD1,TRBJ2-1
TGTGCCAGCAGTGAAGGTCAGGGGGTTTGGACAGATACGCAGTATTTT,CASSEGQGVWTDTQYF,TRBV6-1,-,TRBD1,TRBJ2-3